The clone carrying this TCR beta chain appeared once. In the study's own analysis: Amplification with reference gene primers provided the estimates of nucleated cell counts. Using immunoSEQ multiplex PCR, the repertoire was profiled, and TCRdb retains in-frame clones only, with some absent. V, J and clone size are those of that table, while D and trimming were read from the DNA. The sample records 120,000 or so clones, roughly 90% being singletons. The data belong to a study of blood T cell repertoires in COVID-19. Germline V gene data show CDR1 as MDHEN and CDR2 as SYDVKM. V lost 11 bases and J lost 2, with 17 bases in between. CDR3 length: 14 residues.

This chain uses TRBV28 with TRBJ2-3; no reliable D call. This TCR came from a man aged 55-75 years with COVID-19, enrolled during active disease. Sequences were obtained from peripheral blood. The CDR3 coding sequence is TGTGCCGCGATGAGGCACGGATCCACAGATACGCAGTATTTT. Amino acid sequence: CAAMRHGSTDTQYF.